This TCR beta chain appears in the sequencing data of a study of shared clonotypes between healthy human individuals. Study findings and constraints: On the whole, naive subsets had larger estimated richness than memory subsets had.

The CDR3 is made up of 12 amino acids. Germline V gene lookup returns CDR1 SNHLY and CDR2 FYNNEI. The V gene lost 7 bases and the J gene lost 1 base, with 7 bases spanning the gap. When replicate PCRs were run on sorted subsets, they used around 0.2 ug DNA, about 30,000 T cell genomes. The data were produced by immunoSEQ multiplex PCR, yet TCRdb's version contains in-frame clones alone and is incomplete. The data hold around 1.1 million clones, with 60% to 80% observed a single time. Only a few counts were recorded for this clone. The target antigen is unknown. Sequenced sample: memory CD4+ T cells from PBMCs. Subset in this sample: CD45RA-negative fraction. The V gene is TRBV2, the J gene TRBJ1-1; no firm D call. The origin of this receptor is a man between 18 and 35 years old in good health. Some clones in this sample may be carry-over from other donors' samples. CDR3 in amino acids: CASKDPNTEAFF. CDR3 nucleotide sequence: TGTGCCAGCAAGGATCCGAACACTGAAGCTTTCTTT.